These T cell receptor beta chains were read from a single sample in a study of breast tumors, draining lymph nodes, adjacent tissues. One entry per CDR3 protein results from TCRdb running MiXCR on the multiplex PCR reads. The data show fewer than 300,000 distinct CDR3 sequences, approximately 31% seen once. The material sequenced was axillary lymph node tissue. Every receptor here comes from a female donor with breast cancer. Some clones in this sample may be carry-over from other donors' samples. Both conserved end residues are part of each CDR3. D genes are given only for firm matches. Clone size appears in some rows only: once, few, many, or a class for an expanded clone.

abundance,d_gene,j_gene,v_gene,CDR3nt,CDR3aa
many,-,TRBJ2-5,TRBV5-1,TGCGCCAGCAGCTTTGGAGGGGGCTGGCAAGAGACCCAGTACTTC,CASSFGGGWQETQYF
-,TRBD2,TRBJ2-1,TRBV2,TGTGCCAGCTCTCCAAAAGCGGGAGGGGACTCCTACAATGAGCAGTTCTTC,CASSPKAGGDSYNEQFF
-,TRBD2,TRBJ2-3,TRBV18,TGTGCCAGCTCACGACAGGGTAGCGGGAGGGAACAAGATACGCAGTATTTT,CASSRQGSGREQDTQYF
many,-,TRBJ2-2,TRBV25-1,TGTGCCAGCAGTAGCGACAGAACCAACACCGGGGAGCTGTTTTTT,CASSSDRTNTGELFF
-,-,TRBJ2-3,TRBV7-9,TGTGCCAGCAGCATACGAGGAGGGGGAGATACGCAGTATTTT,CASSIRGGGDTQYF
many,-,TRBJ2-3,TRBV7-6,TGTGCCAGCAGCTTGGAAGTTACGCAGTATTTT,CASSLEVTQYF
many,TRBD2,TRBJ2-2,TRBV4-1,TGCGCCAGCAGCCAAGAAAGGACTAGCGGGAGGGCCATGAACACCGGGGAGCTGTTTTTT,CASSQERTSGRAMNTGELFF
-,-,TRBJ2-7,TRBV13,TGTGCCAGCAGCTTAAGGGGGTCCTCCTACCAGCAGTACTTC,CASSLRGSSYQQYF
many,-,TRBJ2-1,TRBV7-2,TGTGCCAGCAGCCTCCCTAATAGGGGACACCCCTACAATGAGCAGTTCTTC,CASSLPNRGHPYNEQFF
few,-,TRBJ2-5,TRBV6-2/TRBV6-3,TGTGCCAGCAGGGGACTCACCTCCCCCGAGGAGACCCAGTACTTC,CASRGLTSPEETQYF
-,TRBD2,TRBJ2-7,TRBV4-1,TGCGCCAGCAGCCAAGAGTTGGCGGGAGGTACTTACGAGCAGTACTTC,CASSQELAGGTYEQYF
-,-,TRBJ1-1,TRBV18,TGTGCCAGCTCACCTTCCGAGGGGAACACTGAAGCTTTCTTT,CASSPSEGNTEAFF
many,-,TRBJ1-4,TRBV6-2/TRBV6-3,TGTGCCAGCAGTGACACAGGGAGGAGTGCAACTAATGAAAAACTGTTTTTT,CASSDTGRSATNEKLFF
-,-,TRBJ2-3,TRBV5-6,TGCGCCAGCAGCTTGCCAACGGGGAGTGGGGATACGCAGTATTTT,CASSLPTGSGDTQYF
-,TRBD2,TRBJ2-7,TRBV3-1,TGTGTCGGCAGCTGGACTAGCGCGGCCTACGAGCAGTACTTC,CVGSWTSAAYEQYF
-,-,TRBJ1-2,TRBV6-2/TRBV6-3,TGTGCCAGCTACCGGCAGGGTAACGACTATGGCTACACCTTC,CASYRQGNDYGYTF
-,-,TRBJ1-3,TRBV7-3,TGTGCCAGCAGCCCCCAGGGTTTAGCCATATATTTT,CASSPQGLAIYF
many,-,TRBJ1-2,TRBV18,TGTGCCAGCTCACCACTTCCGCAGGGATCCGATGGCTACACCTTC,CASSPLPQGSDGYTF
many,TRBD1,TRBJ1-2,TRBV6-1,TGTGCCAGCAGTGAAGTTGGGACAGTCCTTACTAACTATGGCTACACCTTC,CASSEVGTVLTNYGYTF
many,-,TRBJ1-1,TRBV10-3,TGTGCCATCAGTGAGTCGGCAGGGGCGAACACTGAAGCTTTCTTT,CAISESAGANTEAFF
many,-,TRBJ2-1,TRBV6-1,TGTGCCAGCGCCGCGGGCGCCAATGAGCAGTTCTTC,CASAAGANEQFF
-,-,TRBJ2-1,TRBV20-1,TGCAGTGCTAGTGAACAGGAAACCTACACTGAGCAGTTCTTC,CSASEQETYTEQFF
many,-,TRBJ2-5,TRBV20-1,TGCAGTGGGTCTAGCAGACAAGAGACCCAGTACTTC,CSGSSRQETQYF
many,TRBD2,TRBJ2-1,TRBV19,TGTGCCAGTAGTAGGTTCACCGGGACTAGCCCGAATGAGCAGTTCTTC,CASSRFTGTSPNEQFF
few,-,TRBJ1-2,TRBV14,TGTGCCAGCAGCCACCAGGGTTCGTATGGCTACACCTTC,CASSHQGSYGYTF
few,-,TRBJ2-3,TRBV12-1,TGTGCCAGCAGCTTCCCACCTAAGGGGACACCAACTAGCACAGATACGCAGTATTTT,CASSFPPKGTPTSTDTQYF
few,-,TRBJ1-2,TRBV20-1,TGCAGTGCTAGAGTGGTGGGGATTACGGGCGGCTATGGCTACACCTTC,CSARVVGITGGYGYTF
-,-,TRBJ2-2,TRBV4-2,TGTGCCAGCAGCCAACTTGCCGGGGAGCTGTTTTTT,CASSQLAGELFF
-,TRBD2,TRBJ2-5,TRBV7-3,TGTGCCAGCAGCTTGACTAGCGGGAGGGCAGAGACCCAGCACTTC,CASSLTSGRAETQHF
many,-,TRBJ2-3,TRBV25-1,TGTGCCAGCAGTGCCTTGAGAGGGGCCCGCACAGATACGCAGTATTTT,CASSALRGARTDTQYF
few,-,TRBJ2-7,TRBV28,TGTGCCAGCAACCCAGAGGGACCTTTCTCCTACGAGCAGTACTTC,CASNPEGPFSYEQYF
-,-,TRBJ2-5,TRBV20-1,TGCAGTGCTAGAGATCCCCCCCCCGAAGCGACCCAGTACTTC,CSARDPPPEATQYF
-,-,TRBJ2-1,TRBV20-1,TGCAGTGCTAGAGCTCGAGGTCGGTACAGCCGAATTGCCAATGAGCAGTCCTTC,CSARARGRYSRIANEQSF
few,TRBD2,TRBJ2-5,TRBV7-2,TGTGCCAGCAGCTTTAGCGGGGGGGCCGAGACCCAGTACTTC,CASSFSGGAETQYF
many,-,TRBJ2-7,TRBV7-8,TGTGCCAGCAGCCCGCTGACTACCCAGGGCGAGCAGTACTTC,CASSPLTTQGEQYF
-,-,TRBJ2-1,TRBV6-4,TGTGCCAGCAGTCACGTAGTCGGTGGTGAGCAGTTCTTC,CASSHVVGGEQFF
many,-,TRBJ2-7,TRBV10-3,TGTGCCATCAGTGAGGGACGCTACGAGCAGTACTTC,CAISEGRYEQYF
-,TRBD2,TRBJ2-1,TRBV7-2,TGTGCCAGCAGCTTAGCGCAGGGTAGCGGGAATGAGCGGTTCTTC,CASSLAQGSGNERFF
many,TRBD2,TRBJ2-7,TRBV9,TGTGCCAGCAGCGCCTCGGGACTAGTAATCAACGAGCAGTACTTC,CASSASGLVINEQYF
-,-,TRBJ1-2,TRBV29-1,TGCAGCTATAAAGGGGGAGGAAACTATGGCTACACCTTC,CSYKGGGNYGYTF
-,-,TRBJ1-1,TRBV25-1,TGTGCCAGCAGGGCTGACAGGCTGAACACTGAAGCTTTCTTT,CASRADRLNTEAFF
few,-,TRBJ1-1,TRBV10-3,TGTGCCATCAGTGAGAGGCAGGATAACACTGAAGCTTTCTTT,CAISERQDNTEAFF
-,TRBD2,TRBJ2-7,TRBV5-6,TGTGCCAGCAGCTTGGACAGGACTAGGACCTCCTACGAGCAGTACTTC,CASSLDRTRTSYEQYF
many,TRBD2,TRBJ2-2,TRBV9,TGTGCCAGCAGCCCTCACGGAGGGACTAGCGGGAGGGCGAACACCGGGGAGCTGTTTTTT,CASSPHGGTSGRANTGELFF
many,-,TRBJ2-5,TRBV7-8,TGTGCCAGCAGCCCGCATAGAGAGACCCAGTACTTC,CASSPHRETQYF
-,-,TRBJ2-7,TRBV6-5,TGTGCCAGCAGTCACTCGAAAAACCTAGCTTCTGGGGAGCAGTACTTC,CASSHSKNLASGEQYF
many,TRBD2,TRBJ2-3,TRBV11-2,TGTGCCAGCAGCCACCCCTCGCTAGCGGCCAATACGCAGTATTTT,CASSHPSLAANTQYF
many,TRBD2,TRBJ2-3,TRBV7-2,TGTGCCAGCAGCTTAGGACTAGCGGGAGCCACGGCGCAGTATTTT,CASSLGLAGATAQYF
-,-,TRBJ2-1,TRBV19,TGTGCCACACCGCCCCGGGACGATGAGCAGTTCTTC,CATPPRDDEQFF
-,-,TRBJ2-6,TRBV9,TGTGCCAGCAGCGCTGTCTCTGGGGCCAACGTCCTGACTTTC,CASSAVSGANVLTF
-,-,TRBJ1-2,TRBV20-1,TGCAGTGCTACAGGGATTGCTGGAAACACCTTC,CSATGIAGNTF
many,-,TRBJ1-2,TRBV20-1,TGCAGTGCTAGAGATGCATCGGGGGCGCGTAGCTATGGCTACACCTTC,CSARDASGARSYGYTF
many,TRBD2,TRBJ2-3,TRBV5-1,TGCGCCTCGCGGGAGATGGGCACAGATACGCAGTATTTT,CASREMGTDTQYF
-,-,TRBJ1-6,TRBV6-1,TGTGCCAGCAGCCCCGGACTAGCGGGTTTGAATTCACCCCTCCACTTT,CASSPGLAGLNSPLHF